This TCR beta chain was identified during a study of a mutant IDH1 vaccine in newly diagnosed glioma. Produced via immunoSEQ multiplex PCR; TCRdb's table is partial and in-frame only. The sample lists tens of thousands of clones; more than 85% were seen once. The time point denotes: week 35, safety follow-up. The vaccine gave 300 ug of a 20-mer mutant IDH1 peptide subcutaneously per dose. Remarks on this clone: Its antigen is not identified.

The CDR3 is 17 residues long. From germline, CDR1 is MNHEY and CDR2 SMNVEV (reference sequence). The V end lost 6 bases, the J end lost 1 base, and 21 bases lay between the germline ends. This material consisted of PBMCs, taken from a glioma patient whose treatment included an IDH1 peptide vaccine. The chain links TRBV27 to TRBJ1-1; the D is unclear. The TCR sequence derives from a man younger than 45 with glioma. The chain's CDR3 is CASRPGIGLDTNTEAFF. CDR3 coding DNA: TGTGCCAGCAGACCCGGTATAGGGCTAGACACGAACACTGAAGCTTTCTTT.